The 30 T cell receptor beta chains given below trace back to one sample, sequenced in a study of blood T cell repertoires in COVID-19. The assay was immunoSEQ multiplex PCR, and TCRdb's table has in-frame clones only and misses some. This table holds roughly 43,000 clones, 70% to 90% found once. Input material: peripheral blood. The receptors here all came from a human donor in a cohort sampled during active COVID-19.

The genes are TRBV6-6 and TRBJ2-2; D is ambiguous. CDR1 is MNHNY, CDR2 SVGAGI, per germline (reference sequence). The CDR3 spans 14 residues. V was clipped by 8 bases and J by 6 bases, with 16 bases between them. The CDR3 loop is CASAERVVAGELFF. The CDR3 nucleotides read TGTGCCAGCGCCGAGAGAGTCGTCGCCGGGGAGCTGTTTTTT.

The rearrangement joins TRBV7-6 to TRBJ2-7; D call uncertain. Germline lookup yields CDR1 SGHVS and CDR2 FNYEAQ. This CDR3 contains 15 residues. Between the trimmed V and J ends, which lost 6 bases and 6 bases, there was a span of 21 bases. For the CDR3, the DNA is TGTGCCAGCAGTCAAGCCTACAGCCTCTTGAGCGAGCAGTACTTC. This sequence encodes CASSQAYSLLSEQYF.

V gene TRBV7-9 combines with J gene TRBJ1-1; unclear D gene. V lost 2 bases and J 5 bases, leaving 15 bases between the germline ends. The CDR3 consists of 15 residues. Germline CDR1 SEHNR, CDR2 FQNEAQ (reference sequence). The CDR3 DNA sequence: TGTGCCAGCAGCTTACTTCCGGGTGAAGGTACTGAAGCTTTCTTT. Encoded protein: CASSLLPGEGTEAFF.

The genes are TRBV24-1 and TRBJ2-3; 8 bases agree with TRBD1. Germline trimming cut 4 bases from V and 3 bases from J; bases unmatched to any gene: 5. The CDR3 is made up of 15 amino acids. Germline V gives CDR1 KGHDR, CDR2 SFDVKD. CDR3 region: CATSEPGQATDTQYF. As DNA, the CDR3 is TGTGCCACCAGTGAGCCGGGACAGGCTACAGATACGCAGTATTTT.

This clone was seen just once. The chain employs TRBV12-5 and TRBJ2-1, with TRBD2 identical over 8 bases. CDR1 LGHNT and CDR2 FRNRAP come from the germline V gene. CDR3 length equals 16 residues. V shed 0 bases, J shed 0 bases, and the junction held 1 base outside the gene matches. The CDR3 sequence is CASGLVSGSSYNEQFF. DNA of the CDR3: TGTGCTAGTGGTTTGGTAAGCGGGAGCTCCTACAATGAGCAGTTCTTC.

The chain joins TRBV27 to TRBJ2-7; unclear D gene. The CDR3 length is 16 residues. Germline lookup yields CDR1 MNHEY and CDR2 SMNVEV (reference sequence). V dropped 5 bases and J dropped 3 bases, with 20 bases sitting between them. CDR3 bases: TGTGCCAGCAGTCCCCCCCAACTTAATCCCCGCTACGAGCAGTACTTC. Protein sequence: CASSPPQLNPRYEQYF.

J is TRBJ1-5 and V is TRBV6-5; possible D gene TRBD1, 6 bases. CDR3 length: 15 residues. Looked up from germline, CDR1 is MNHEY and CDR2 is SVGAGI. Trimming took 6 bases from V and 6 from J, leaving 18 bases between them. CDR3 amino acids: CASRRTGGTSQPQHF. DNA of the CDR3: TGTGCCAGCAGGCGTACGGGAGGGACAAGTCAGCCCCAGCATTTT.

The genes are TRBV2 and TRBJ1-4; 8 positions match TRBD1. CDR1 SNHLY and CDR2 FYNNEI come from the germline V gene. The CDR3 length is 15 residues. The V segment lost 8 bases and the J segment 10 bases; nucleotides outside the gene matches: 15. CDR3 bases: TGTGCCAGCCTGAGGGAAGGACAGGGTATTGGAAAACTGTTTTTT. This gives the protein CASLREGQGIGKLFF. The variable domain in full, completed from reference TRBV2 and TRBJ1-4, reads EPEVTQTPSHQVTQMGQEVILRCVPISNHLYFYWYRQILGQKVEFLVSFYNNEISEKSEIFDDQFSVERPDGSNFTLKIRSTKLEDSAMYFCASLREGQGIGKLFFGSGTQLSVL.

The chain carries TRBV29-1 and TRBJ1-1; TRBD1 agrees at 8 bases. Trimming cost V 4 bases and J 6 bases; bases outside gene matches: 25. Germline V gene sequence: CDR1 SQVTM, CDR2 ANQGSEA. The CDR3 is 19 residues long. CDR3 loop: CSVGGQGAHDARLHAEAFF. The CDR3, as DNA: TGCAGCGTTGGAGGCCAGGGGGCCCACGATGCGAGGCTACACGCTGAAGCTTTCTTT.

V is TRBV3-1 (or the pseudogene TRBV3-2) and J is TRBJ2-7; D gene uncertain. The CDR3 runs to 14 residues. V lost 0 bases and J 13 bases, leaving 19 bases between the germline ends. Germline values: CDR1 LGHDT, CDR2 YNNKEL (reference sequence). CDR3 coding DNA: TGTGCCAGCAGCCAAGATAGCTATGCCACCTTAATCTACTTC. It yields the protein CASSQDSYATLIYF.

The gene calls are TRBV5-6 and TRBJ2-5, with D perhaps matching TRBD2 (5 bases). This CDR3 is 14 amino acids long. The V and J ends lost 2 bases and 8 bases respectively, with 16 bases between them. Per the germline V gene, CDR1 is SGHDT and CDR2 is YYEEEE. DNA for the CDR3: TGTGCCAGCAGCTTATCGTCTAGCAGCCTTACCCAGTACTTC. This translates into CASSLSSSSLTQYF.

This clone appeared a single time. The chain uses TRBV9 and TRBJ1-2; TRBD1 matches 7 bases. The CDR3 has 15 amino acids. Germline V gene data show CDR1 as SGDLS and CDR2 as YYNGEE. Trimming cost V 2 bases and J 6 bases; bases outside gene matches: 10. CDR3 region: CASSVRGDRANGYTF. The CDR3 nucleotides are TGTGCCAGCAGCGTGCGCGGGGACAGAGCTAATGGCTACACCTTC.

The chain combines TRBV7-7 with TRBJ2-5, with 7 bases fitting TRBD1. Germline assignment: CDR1 SSHAT and CDR2 FNYEAQ (reference sequence). V lost 1 base and J lost 5; bases outside the gene matches: 7. The CDR3 loop spans 15 amino acids. The CDR3 nucleotides read TGTGCCAGCAGCTTAGAATTCACAGGGGTGGAGACCCAGTACTTC. Encoded protein: CASSLEFTGVETQYF.

The chain employs TRBV7-9 and TRBJ2-7; 7 nucleotides match TRBD2. CDR1 is SEHNR and CDR2 is FQNEAQ in the germline V gene (reference sequence). V dropped 3 bases and J dropped 2; count of bases not matched to a gene: 4. The CDR3 extends over 14 amino acids. CDR3 sequence (DNA): TGTGCCAGCAGCTTTGAGCGGGGACCCTACGAGCAGTACTTC. Translating it yields CASSFERGPYEQYF.

This clone has a handful of counts. CDR3 DNA: TGTGCCAGCAGCCAACGTATCACCGGGGAGCTGTTTTTT. It yields the protein CASSQRITGELFF. The chain combines TRBV3-1 (or the pseudogene TRBV3-2) with TRBJ2-2; D not resolved. The CDR3 covers 13 residues. V dropped 2 bases and J dropped 4 bases, with 5 bases sitting between them. Germline V gives CDR1 LGHDT, CDR2 YNNKEL (reference sequence).

This clone was detected once. The chain combines TRBV11-3 with TRBJ1-1, with D perhaps matching TRBD1 (5 bases). CDR3 length: 14 amino acids. Deletions cut 5 bases from V and 1 base from J, with 11 bases between. From germline, CDR1 is SGHNT and CDR2 YENEEA. This CDR3 reads CASSRGLKNTEAFF. CDR3 in DNA: TGTGCCAGCAGCCGGGGGTTAAAGAACACTGAAGCTTTCTTT.

The CDR3 region has the DNA TGTGCCAGCCGCATCTACCGCAGCGCGGATACGCAGTATTTT. It specifies CASRIYRSADTQYF. The V gene is TRBV11-2, the J gene TRBJ2-3; no definite D call. Trimming shortened V by 8 bases and J by 6 bases, and 18 bases separated the two germline ends. Germline V gene lookup returns CDR1 SGHAT and CDR2 FQNNGV. The length of the CDR3 is 14 residues.

V gene TRBV7-8 combines with J gene TRBJ1-6, with 7 positions matching TRBD1. This CDR3 is 15 amino acids long. Trimming removed 1 base from V and 8 bases from J; junction bases left unmatched: 5. Germline loops: CDR1 SGHVS, CDR2 FQNEAQ. CDR3 DNA: TGTGCCAGCAGCTTAGACAGGGGAGTATATTCACCCCTCCACTTT. Protein sequence: CASSLDRGVYSPLHF.

The chain uses TRBV30 and TRBJ2-5; 10 bases align to TRBD2. Germline CDR1 reads GTSNPN; CDR2 reads SVGIG (reference sequence). The CDR3 covers 16 residues. V was pared by 3 bases and J by 5 bases, with 12 bases of the junction left unmatched. The CDR3 region has the DNA TGTGCCTGGAGACGACTGAGCGGGAGGGCGGGTGAGACCCAGTACTTC. Encoded protein: CAWRRLSGRAGETQYF.

This chain uses TRBV3-1 (or the pseudogene TRBV3-2) with TRBJ2-1; tentative D call: TRBD2 (6 bases). Between the trimmed V and J ends, which lost 0 bases and 0 bases, there was a span of 15 bases. The germline CDR1 and CDR2 sequences are LGHDT and YNNKEL (reference sequence). There are 18 residues in the CDR3. The CDR3 sequence: CASSQDRGRRSSYNEQFF. In DNA form, the CDR3 reads TGTGCCAGCAGCCAAGATCGAGGGAGGCGGAGCTCCTACAATGAGCAGTTCTTC.

This clone was found a few times. J is TRBJ1-1 and V is TRBV24-1, with TRBD1 matching 12 bases. J gave up 1 base and V 3 bases, and 2 bases lay outside the gene matches. The CDR3 consists of 16 residues. The germline gives CDR1 KGHDR, CDR2 SFDVKD. This chain's CDR3 is CATSDGTGGRNTEAFF. DNA of the CDR3: TGTGCCACCAGTGATGGGACAGGGGGCAGGAACACTGAAGCTTTCTTT.

The chain's CDR3 is CASSEPWRFSGNTIYF. For the CDR3, the DNA is TGTGCCAGCAGTGAACCTTGGAGATTCTCTGGAAACACCATATATTTT. The chain couples TRBV6-1 to TRBJ1-3; the D is unclear. V was trimmed by 2 bases and J by 0 bases, leaving 11 bases between them. The CDR3 totals 16 residues. Germline V lookup: CDR1 MNHNS, CDR2 SASEGT.

The chain uses TRBV12-3 or TRBV12-4 and TRBJ1-1, with D perhaps matching TRBD1 (5 bases). CDR3 length: 13 residues. Trimming removed 6 bases at V and 1 base at J, with 9 bases between. This CDR3 is CASSDSPNTEAFF. The CDR3 region has the DNA TGTGCCAGCAGCGACAGTCCGAACACTGAAGCTTTCTTT.

The count of this clone is one. This chain links TRBV19 with TRBJ2-1, with 14 bases that match TRBD2. This CDR3 is 17 amino acids long. CDR1 LNHDA and CDR2 SQIVND come from the germline V gene (reference sequence). Trimming at V came to 4 bases and at J to 9 bases, leaving 11 bases not matched to a gene. The CDR3 coding sequence is TGTGCCAGTAGTAAGGACGGGACTAGCGGGAGAGTTGTTGAGCAGTTCTTC. It encodes CASSKDGTSGRVVEQFF.

The rearrangement uses TRBV6-5 and TRBJ2-1; TRBD2 matches at 11 bases. The CDR3 is 14 residues long. V lost 6 bases and J lost 8; bases outside the gene matches: 6. Germline CDR1 MNHEY, CDR2 SVGAGI. The DNA of the CDR3 is TGTGCCAGCAGCCGAGGGACTAGCGGTCATGAGCAGTTCTTC. Protein: CASSRGTSGHEQFF.

For the CDR3, the DNA is TGTGCCAGCAGTGTCCCCGGGACAGGTTCCTACGAGCAGTACTTC. Translated: CASSVPGTGSYEQYF. The chain links TRBV28 to TRBJ2-7; 8 bases map to TRBD1. The germline V gene encodes CDR1 MDHEN and CDR2 SYDVKM. The V gene end was trimmed by 5 bases and the J gene end by 1 base; junction bases not matched to a gene: 7. The CDR3 is 15 residues long. The entire variable domain, with the rest obtained from reference TRBV28 and TRBJ2-7, is as follows: DVKVTQSSRYLVKRTGEKVFLECVQDMDHENMFWYRQDPGLGLRLIYFSYDVKMKEKGDIPEGYSVSREKKERFSLILESASTNQTSMYLCASSVPGTGSYEQYFGPGTRLTVT.

The chain has TRBV6-5 and TRBJ1-1, with D tentatively TRBD1 (6 bases). This CDR3 has 12 amino acids. CDR1 is MNHEY, CDR2 SVGAGI, per germline. V shed 8 bases and J shed 2 bases, with 9 bases lying between them. Here the CDR3 DNA reads TGTGCCAGCTCGGACAGAAACACTGAAGCTTTCTTT. It yields the protein CASSDRNTEAFF.

This rearrangement joins TRBV6-5 to TRBJ1-5, with D unclear. This CDR3 is built from 13 residues. Looked up from germline, CDR1 is MNHEY and CDR2 is SVGAGI. V was clipped by 6 bases and J by 4 bases, with 10 bases between them. The CDR3 region is CASSHGLNQPQHF. Written as DNA, the CDR3 is TGTGCCAGCAGCCACGGACTGAATCAGCCCCAGCATTTT.

The chain combines TRBV30 with TRBJ1-5; D may be TRBD1 (5 bases). V shed 1 base and J shed 7 bases, with 17 bases lying between them. Germline lookup yields CDR1 GTSNPN and CDR2 SVGIG (reference sequence). The CDR3 runs 15 residues. The CDR3 nucleotides read TGTGCCTGGAGTGATTTGTCGACAGTGGGCCAGCCCCAGCATTTT. This codes for CAWSDLSTVGQPQHF.

The chain combines TRBV3-1 (or the pseudogene TRBV3-2) with TRBJ2-1; 8 bases align to TRBD2. Trimming at V came to 4 bases and at J to 6 bases, leaving 8 bases not matched to a gene. This CDR3 has 15 amino acids. Germline V gene lookup returns CDR1 LGHDT and CDR2 YNNKEL (reference sequence). This CDR3 is CASSLAAGASNEQFF. Here the CDR3 DNA reads TGTGCCAGCAGCCTTGCAGCGGGAGCTAGCAATGAGCAGTTCTTC.